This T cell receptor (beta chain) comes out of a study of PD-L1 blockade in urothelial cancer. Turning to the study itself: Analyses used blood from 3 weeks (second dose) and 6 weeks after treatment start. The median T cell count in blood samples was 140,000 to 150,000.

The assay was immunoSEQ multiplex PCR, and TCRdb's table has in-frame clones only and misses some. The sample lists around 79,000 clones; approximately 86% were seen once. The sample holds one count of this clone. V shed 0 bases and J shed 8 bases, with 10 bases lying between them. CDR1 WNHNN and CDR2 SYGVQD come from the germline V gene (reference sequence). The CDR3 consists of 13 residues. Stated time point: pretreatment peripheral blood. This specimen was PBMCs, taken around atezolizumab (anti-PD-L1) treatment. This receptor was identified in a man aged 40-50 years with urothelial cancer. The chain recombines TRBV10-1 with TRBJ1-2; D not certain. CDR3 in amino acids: CASSESDNRGYTF. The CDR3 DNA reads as TGCGCCAGCAGTGAGTCAGACAACCGCGGCTACACCTTC.